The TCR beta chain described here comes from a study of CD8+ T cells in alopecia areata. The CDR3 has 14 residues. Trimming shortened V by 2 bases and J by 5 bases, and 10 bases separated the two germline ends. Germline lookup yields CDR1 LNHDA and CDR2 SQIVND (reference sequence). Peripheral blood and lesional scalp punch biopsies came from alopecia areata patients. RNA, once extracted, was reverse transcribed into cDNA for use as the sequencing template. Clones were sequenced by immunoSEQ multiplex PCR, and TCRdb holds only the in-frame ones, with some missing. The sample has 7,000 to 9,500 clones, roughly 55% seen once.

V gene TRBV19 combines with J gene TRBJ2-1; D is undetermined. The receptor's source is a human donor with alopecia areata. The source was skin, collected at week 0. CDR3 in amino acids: CASSIFGEDNEQFF. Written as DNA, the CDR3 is TGTGCCAGTAGTATATTCGGTGAGGACAATGAGCAGTTCTTC.